This entry lists 26 T cell receptor beta chains sequenced from one sample in a study of memory CD4+ T cells and cytomegalovirus serostatus. Measured with immunoSEQ multiplex PCR; TCRdb has only the in-frame clones, and not every one. The data contain approximately 50,000 clones, 70% to 75% of them singletons. The sort gate was single viable CD3+CD4+CD8-CD45RO+ cells for memory CD4+ T cells. The specimen was memory CD4+ T cells from blood. These receptors came from an adult in good health and CMV-seropositive.

This clone was seen a few times. CDR3 residues: CASSYSLQYGYTF. The CDR3 nucleotides are TGTGCCAGCAGTTACTCCTTACAGTATGGCTACACCTTC. The V call is TRBV6-5, the J call TRBJ1-2; D not certain. V was clipped by 0 bases and J by 5 bases, with 7 bases between them. Per the germline V gene, CDR1 is MNHEY and CDR2 is SVGAGI. The CDR3 length is 13 residues.

The chain joins TRBV11-2 to TRBJ1-5; the D is unclear. Germline CDR1 SGHAT, CDR2 FQNNGV. The CDR3 is made up of 15 amino acids. V lost 0 bases to trimming and J lost 2 bases, with 8 bases between them. The CDR3 here is CASSLESGGNQPQHF. The DNA for the CDR3 is TGTGCCAGCAGCTTAGAATCTGGGGGCAATCAGCCCCAGCATTTT.

This chain joins TRBV14 and TRBJ2-1; tentatively, D is TRBD1 or TRBD2 (7 bases each). V dropped 3 bases and J dropped 1 base, with 22 bases sitting between them. Germline-derived CDR1 and CDR2 are SGHDN and FVKESK. The CDR3 extends over 19 amino acids. Here the CDR3 DNA reads TGTGCCAGCAGCCAGCACATGACCGACAGGGAGGGATCCTACAATGAGCAGTTCTTC. The encoded protein is CASSQHMTDREGSYNEQFF.

This rearrangement joins TRBV5-4 to TRBJ2-3; perhaps D is TRBD1 or TRBD2 (5 bases each). CDR1 is SGHNT and CDR2 is YYREEE in the germline V gene (reference sequence). Trimming took off 9 bases at V and 1 base at J, with 12 bases between the two ends. This CDR3 is built from 13 residues. Here the CDR3 reads CATRLGGTDTQYF. CDR3 in DNA: TGTGCCACCAGGCTGGGGGGCACAGATACGCAGTATTTT.

The rearrangement links TRBV6-1 to TRBJ1-2; 9 positions match TRBD1. J gave up 4 bases and V 7 bases, and 7 bases lay outside the gene matches. The CDR3 has 14 residues. Germline CDR1 and CDR2: MNHNS and SASEGT. The CDR3 region has the DNA TGTGCCAGCATTATCCGACAGGGGGGCTATGGCTACACCTTC. It translates to CASIIRQGGYGYTF.

The chain recombines TRBV2 with TRBJ2-7; no clear D gene. The CDR3 consists of 14 residues. CDR1 and CDR2 from the germline V gene are SNHLY and FYNNEI. V lost 6 bases, J lost 0 bases, and 12 bases lay in between. The CDR3 loop reads CASSAGRLSYEQYF. The DNA for the CDR3 is TGTGCCAGCAGCGCTGGACGGCTCTCCTACGAGCAGTACTTC.

This clone was detected only a few times. V is TRBV5-4 and J is TRBJ2-7, with D uncertain. The CDR3 has 15 residues. V was clipped by 0 bases and J by 0 bases, with 10 bases between them. The germline gives CDR1 SGHNT, CDR2 YYREEE (reference sequence). The CDR3 nucleotides are TGTGCCAGCAGCTTGGGAACACTAAGCTCCTACGAGCAGTACTTC. Its protein is CASSLGTLSSYEQYF.

V and J are TRBV6-1 and TRBJ1-1; D not resolved. V was trimmed by 8 bases and J by 4 bases, leaving 11 bases between them. CDR3 size: 12 residues. Per germline, CDR1 MNHNS and CDR2 SASEGT. The CDR3 nucleotides read TGTGCCAGCTGTGGGTATAGCACTGAAGCTTTCTTT. Translation: CASCGYSTEAFF.

This sequence joins TRBV7-2 and TRBJ2-6; 8 nucleotides align to TRBD2. CDR3 length: 18 residues. V dropped 4 bases and J dropped 3; count of bases not matched to a gene: 11. Germline loops: CDR1 SGHTA, CDR2 FQGNSA. The CDR3 DNA reads TGTGCCAGCAGCTGGCGGGAGGCCCTGGGTGGTGGGGCCAACGTCCTGACTTTC. Translated: CASSWREALGGGANVLTF. Using reference TRBV7-2 and TRBJ2-6 for the parts outside the CDR3, the full variable domain is GAGVSQSPSNKVTEKGKDVELRCDPISGHTALYWYRQSLGQGLEFLIYFQGNSAPDKSGLPSDRFSAERTGGSVSTLTIQRTQQEDSAVYLCASSWREALGGGANVLTFGAGSRLTVL.

CDR3 in DNA: TGTGCCAGCTCACCACGGACAGATGAAAAACTGTTTTTT. Its translation is CASSPRTDEKLFF. The rearrangement uses TRBV18 and TRBJ1-4, with a possible D match to TRBD1 (6 bases). The CDR3 totals 13 residues. In germline, CDR1 is KGHSH, CDR2 LQKENI. Trimming stripped 1 base from V and 6 bases from J, with 6 bases between.

The chain employs TRBV18 and TRBJ2-7; D is tentatively TRBD1 or TRBD2 (6 bases each). The CDR3 loop spans 15 amino acids. Germline V gene sequence: CDR1 KGHSH, CDR2 LQKENI. The V end was cut by 4 bases, the J end by 4 bases, with 17 bases between. For the CDR3, the DNA is TGTGCCAGCTCACAAAGAAGGGGGGCCGGTTACGAGCAGTACTTC. Protein: CASSQRRGAGYEQYF. The variable domain in full, with the rest retrieved from reference TRBV18 and TRBJ2-7, is NAGVMQNPRHLVRRRGQEARLRCSPMKGHSHVYWYRQLPEEGLKFMVYLQKENIIDESGMPKERFSAEFPKEGPSILRIQQVVRGDSAAYFCASSQRRGAGYEQYFGPGTRLTVT.

This sequence joins TRBV6-1 and TRBJ2-3, with D unresolved. Germline CDR1 and CDR2: MNHNS and SASEGT. V lost 2 bases and J lost 0, with 21 bases in between. The CDR3 totals 19 residues. CDR3 loop: CASSETPLGATVSTDTQYF. DNA of the CDR3: TGTGCCAGCAGTGAAACCCCCCTCGGAGCAACCGTTAGCACAGATACGCAGTATTTT.

The chain has TRBV6-1 and TRBJ2-1, with D perhaps being TRBD1 or TRBD2 (7 bases each). The CDR3 has 17 residues. Between the trimmed V and J ends, which lost 2 bases and 2 bases, there was a span of 16 bases. The germline V gene encodes CDR1 MNHNS and CDR2 SASEGT. The CDR3 protein is CASSETPQGGTYNEQFF. CDR3 in DNA: TGTGCCAGCAGTGAAACCCCCCAGGGGGGGACCTACAATGAGCAGTTCTTC.

The chain carries TRBV7-2 and TRBJ2-5; D is unclear. CDR1 and CDR2 (germline): SGHTA, FQGNSA. Trimming stripped 5 bases from V and 4 bases from J, with 8 bases between. The CDR3 runs to 12 residues. CDR3 nucleotides: TGTGCCAGCAGCCCCTCTTTAGAGACCCAGTACTTC. This codes for CASSPSLETQYF.

V is TRBV13 and J is TRBJ2-1, with D perhaps matching TRBD2 (5 bases). This CDR3 contains 17 residues. The V end lost 5 bases, the J end lost 7 bases, and 24 bases lay between the germline ends. Looked up from germline, CDR1 is PRHDT and CDR2 is FYEKMQ (reference sequence). CDR3 nucleotide sequence: TGTGCCAGCAGCCAAAGATATAGCGCCCTCCTCGAGAATGAGCAGTTCTTC. Translated, it gives CASSQRYSALLENEQFF.

This chain joins TRBV30 and TRBJ2-5, with D perhaps matching TRBD1 or TRBD2 (5 bases each). The CDR3 has 14 amino acids. The ends were cut back, 2 bases at V and 0 bases at J, with 10 bases in the middle. The germline CDR1 and CDR2 sequences are GTSNPN and SVGIG (reference sequence). CDR3 sequence: CAWSSGRHQETQYF. The CDR3 DNA reads as TGTGCCTGGAGTTCGGGACGGCACCAAGAGACCCAGTACTTC.

This clone has a single count. This chain joins TRBV7-8 and TRBJ2-1; D is perhaps TRBD2 (6 bases). Germline V gene sequence: CDR1 SGHVS, CDR2 FQNEAQ. V lost 8 bases and J 4 bases, leaving 12 bases between the germline ends. The CDR3 is made up of 13 amino acids. CDR3: CASAGTFYNEQFF. CDR3 sequence (DNA): TGTGCCAGCGCCGGGACTTTTTACAATGAGCAGTTCTTC.

The chain has TRBV1 and TRBJ1-1. TRBV1 is recorded as a pseudogene. CDR3 length: 15 residues. CDR3 nucleotide sequence: TGCACCAGCAGCCCATACTACAGCCAGTCCCCCTCCGCTTTCTTT. This sequence encodes CTSSPYYSQSPSAFF.

The rearrangement uses TRBV5-1 and TRBJ1-1, with D maybe TRBD1 (5 bases). Germline CDR1 is SGHRS and CDR2 is YFSETQ. CDR3 length equals 15 residues. The V gene lost 6 bases and the J gene lost 8 bases, with 23 bases spanning the gap. The CDR3 loop reads CASMAFRGFSIEAFF. In DNA form, the CDR3 reads TGCGCCAGCATGGCTTTTAGGGGTTTCTCCATCGAAGCTTTCTTT.

The gene calls are TRBV27 and TRBJ1-1; unclear D gene. The CDR3 runs 11 residues. Germline V gene sequence: CDR1 MNHEY, CDR2 SMNVEV (reference sequence). Trimming took off 7 bases at V and 7 bases at J, with 10 bases between the two ends. In DNA form, the CDR3 reads TGTGCCAGCAAGGGTTGGGGTGAAGCTTTCTTT. Residues: CASKGWGEAFF.

The chain joins TRBV7-9 to TRBJ1-1, with 8 bases aligning to TRBD1. CDR1 SEHNR and CDR2 FQNEAQ come from the germline V gene (reference sequence). CDR3 length equals 16 residues. J was trimmed by 2 bases and V by 5 bases; bases with no gene match: 10. This chain's CDR3 is CASSPGTGERNTEAFF. CDR3 nucleotides: TGTGCCAGCAGCCCAGGGACAGGCGAGAGAAACACTGAAGCTTTCTTT.

This chain uses TRBV27 with TRBJ1-2, with 10 bases identical to TRBD1. Trimming took 5 bases from V and 3 from J; bases not matched to a gene: 12. From germline, CDR1 is MNHEY and CDR2 SMNVEV (reference sequence). The length of the CDR3 is 17 residues. The CDR3 loop reads CASSLTGTGAADYGYTF. CDR3 nucleotide sequence: TGTGCCAGCAGTCTCACCGGGACAGGGGCCGCCGACTATGGCTACACCTTC.

The chain recombines TRBV2 with TRBJ2-1; D is undetermined. Germline loops: CDR1 SNHLY, CDR2 FYNNEI. CDR3 length: 15 amino acids. V gave up 6 bases and J gave up 6 bases, with 18 bases separating them. The CDR3, as DNA: TGTGCCAGCAGGAACTCAGACGGATGGGGCAATGAGCAGTTCTTC. It translates to CASRNSDGWGNEQFF.

The rearrangement uses TRBV10-2 and TRBJ2-1; no clear D. Deletions cut 4 bases from V and 4 bases from J, with 5 bases between. This CDR3 is built from 12 residues. CDR1 and CDR2 from the germline V gene are WSHSY and SAAADI. This chain's CDR3 is CASSVSYNEQFF. The CDR3 DNA reads as TGCGCCAGCAGTGTCAGTTACAATGAGCAGTTCTTC.

The chain uses TRBV7-9 and TRBJ2-3; D possibly matches TRBD1 or TRBD2 (5 bases each). CDR1 is SEHNR and CDR2 is FQNEAQ in the germline V gene (reference sequence). V was cut by 2 bases and J by 6 bases, with 12 bases left in between. The length of the CDR3 is 14 residues. CDR3 nucleotide sequence: TGTGCCAGCAGCTTATTCGGGGCCGAGGATACGCAGTATTTT. This sequence encodes CASSLFGAEDTQYF.

This clone was recorded a few times. Here the CDR3 reads CASKQTAEAFF. As DNA, the CDR3 is TGTGCCAGCAAACAGACCGCTGAAGCTTTCTTT. This chain uses TRBV2 with TRBJ1-1, with D uncertain. Germline V gene lookup returns CDR1 SNHLY and CDR2 FYNNEI. The germline V and J ends were trimmed by 7 bases and 6 bases, with 9 bases remaining between them. This CDR3 has 11 amino acids. The variable domain in full, with the rest retrieved from reference TRBV2 and TRBJ1-1, is EPEVTQTPSHQVTQMGQEVILRCVPISNHLYFYWYRQILGQKVEFLVSFYNNEISEKSEIFDDQFSVERPDGSNFTLKIRSTKLEDSAMYFCASKQTAEAFFGQGTRLTVV.